Sequencing of this T cell receptor (beta chain) was carried out in a study of cytomegalovirus exposure and HLA in healthy donors (dated by TCRdb to the late 2010s). At the level of the whole study: An earlier analysis of some 550 of the donors reported about 250 Gb of sequence data and 117 million unique TCR beta sequences from about 179 million T cells. Typing coverage differed by locus: A, B, C, DRB1 and DQB1 were typed in about 629-640 donors, DQA1 in roughly 500, DPA1 in some 570, and DPB1 in 450 to 490. The study aimed to test whether cataloging public T cell receptors could reveal signatures of past pathogen exposure. To predict cytomegalovirus infection status, the study combined high-throughput TCR immunosequencing, statistical association of individual TCRs with disease status, and machine learning. An earlier analysis of approximately 630 of the donors applied high-throughput TCR beta sequencing to assess whether each TCR beta V gene segment acted as functional or pseudogenic. Of the approximately 400 genotyped donors, approximately 80% were placed in the genetic ancestry cluster associated with self-reported Caucasian donors. A later genetic analysis took genome-wide SNP genotypes for about 65% of the roughly 670 donors and used that subset as a discovery cohort. A later analysis re-analyzed previously published TCR beta repertoires from 650 to 800 donors and added high-resolution HLA genotyping to study TCR occurrence patterns. Approximately 300 gigabases of sequencing data and around 85 million unique TCR sequences made up an early release that covered some 640 HLA-typed donors. Donor age, sex, ethnicity and CMV serostatus were compiled together with the repertoire data. Rather than drawing on any new phenotypic data, the later analysis identified candidate immune exposures from TCR beta sequences and the way those sequences occurred across donors. Every repertoire in the discovery cohort had been generated on one and the same sequencing platform. Using immunosequencing, the study profiled T cell repertoires from some 670 subjects and related those repertoires to cytomegalovirus serostatus. Roughly 5 DR-DQ haplotypes were handled as single units for association and clustering because linkage in the cohort was strong. A separate validation cohort of approximately 120 different subjects was used in addition to the roughly 620-subject first cohort. Among about 410 genotyped donors of the cohort, an average of about 240,000 unique TCR beta nucleotide sequences was sequenced per donor, of which about 18% were non-productive. HLA typing included class I and class II loci at four-digit resolution.

With regard to this clone: There is no known antigen for this receptor. No much larger clonotype is one base removed from it; base qualities were not supplied.

The cohort was made up of about 670 healthy bone marrow donors. All cohort members were sampled while nominally healthy, although unrecorded immune exposures were likely present. The donor was CMV seronegative and was included in the group of a few hundred seronegative cohort members. Each donor provided a peripheral blood sample, and peripheral blood mononuclear cells were used for TCR beta sequencing. The Qiagen DNeasy Blood Extraction Kit was used to extract genomic DNA from the blood cell samples. At the junction V is shortened by 7 bases and J by 9 bases, with 16 bases in between. Based on the germline V gene (reference sequence), the CDR1 and CDR2 sequences are GTSNPN and SVGIG. Spanning cysteine to phenylalanine, the CDR3 consists of 11 amino acids. Kept here is only the CDR3 DNA, which spans 33 bases and is read in frame from base 1. The method was the immunoSEQ multiplex PCR assay. The multiplex PCR relied on a mix of 60 forward primers for TCR Vbeta segments and 13 reverse primers for TCR Jbeta segments. A multiplex PCR assay on genomic DNA amplified the CDR3 region of rearranged TCR beta genes. On the Illumina HiSeq System, the amplified TCR beta libraries were sequenced as 87-base-pair reads. Per the source publication's procedure: A later analysis tallied around 82 million unique TCR beta chains across the 666 repertoires, and around 12 million of those chains were shared by two or more donors. Raw reads were error-corrected and collapsed into unique sequences with a nearest-neighbor algorithm that merged closely related sequences to remove PCR and sequencing errors. To assign V, D and J gene segments, CDR3 sequences were aligned to IMGT reference sequences. For a sequence to be retained, a match of at least six nucleotides was required to both a V gene segment and a J gene segment. Rearrangements were called productive when the CDR3 lacked stop codons and stayed in frame with V and J; all others were non-productive. Following IMGT convention, CDR3 was defined as the stretch from the second conserved V-encoded cysteine up to the conserved J-encoded phenylalanine. The earlier analysis of a few hundred of the donors excluded any sequence lacking an unambiguous match to a single V gene segment. In an earlier analysis of some 590 of the donors, a V segment was called functional when productive rearrangements were above 56.7%, and segregating when the standard deviation between donors exceeded 5%. A statistical classification framework was built for diagnosing cytomegalovirus status from the catalog of TCR beta chain sequences. A later analysis assigned V and J genes by comparing TCR nucleotide sequences with IMGT/GENE-DB human TR gene sequences. In a later analysis, CDR3 sequences and most-parsimonious VDJ recombination scenarios were assigned using the TCRdist pipeline. In a later analysis, each TCR beta chain was defined by its CDR3 amino acid sequence together with its V-gene family, and reads without a unique V-gene family were excluded. As a way to deal with suspected cross-contamination and a sequencing artifact, a later analysis dropped approximately 570 nucleotide sequences that were highly shared and had low generation probability. For each public chain, a later analysis derived a clonal expansion index from normalized ranks of inferred template counts within each repertoire. A later analysis computed generation probabilities with a VDJ recombination model fitted to out-of-frame rearrangements, and checked the results against IGoR. In a later analysis, hypergeometric tests were used to score TCR-TCR, TCR-HLA and TCR-CMV co-occurrence, with a repertoire-size bias correction applied to TCR pairs. False discovery rates were estimated in a later analysis by permuting HLA or CMV assignments 20 times. A later analysis grouped co-occurring TCRs with DBSCAN, adding TCRdist sequence similarity when clustering within HLA-allele-positive subsets. Repertoires with fewer than 30,000 or more than 120,000 public chains were left out of co-occurrence clustering, as were a few repertoires with anomalous nucleotide sharing. TCRdb took over this immuneACCESS table, retaining in-frame rearrangements with V and J assigned. Such tables are incomplete; in checked studies, under half of the missing clones stem from an unresolved V gene, and the remainder is unexplained. V and J calls and clone size follow that table, whereas D and trimming were derived from the DNA. This sample lists roughly 140,000 clones; about 64% were detected once. The leading ten clones occupy about 4.7% of the sample.

Broader findings and caveats from the paper: In an earlier analysis of around 500 of the donors, most TCR beta V segments appeared in productive rearrangements about 87% or about 30% of the time, broadly matching IMGT annotations. According to a later analysis, TCR association rates differed among HLA loci, with DRB1 alleles showing the most associated TCRs and HLA-C alleles showing the fewest. Most CMV-associated TCR beta chains appeared to be HLA-restricted in a later analysis, and the HLA associations seemed to be driven largely by CMV exposure. In a later genetic analysis, fewer N-insertions in productive TCRs were reported among donors in an Asian-associated ancestry cluster than the roughly 700-donor mean. Sequencing depth was assumed to be roughly uniform across donors in the presence/absence analyses, though that assumption may not hold. Some IMGT-functional V segments, including TRBV6-2 and TRBV6-3, could not be distinguished by the 87-base-pair reads and were therefore excluded. Most TCR sequences were observed very rarely across donors, whereas some public TCRs were present in many individuals. In a later analysis, HLA-associated TCR beta chains showed more clonal expansion and lower generation probabilities than non-associated chains that were equally common. A few of the identified cytomegalovirus-associated TCR beta chains were confirmed in vitro to be specific for cytomegalovirus antigens. The study gave a list of under 200 TCR beta chains associated with cytomegalovirus. A further reported finding was that TCR beta sequences accurately predicted the HLA-A and HLA-B alleles for most subjects in the first cohort. Linkage disequilibrium might explain the correlated functional status among segregating V segments, but an unknown experimental factor could not be excluded. A later analysis reported that several top co-occurrence clusters appeared linked to parvovirus B19, influenza, CMV and Epstein-Barr virus. Because HLA typing was missing for some donors at each locus, association tests included only the typed subset. In a later genetic analysis, a missense DCLRE1C variant was associated with V-gene and J-gene trimming of TCR beta chains, and the association was replicated in an independent cohort. A cluster of highly shared sequence variants was judged likely to represent a technical artifact of the sequencing pipeline. CMV serostatus was the only immune exposure information available for the cohort. In this cohort, only TCR beta chains were sequenced, and detectable features were limited by the absence of alpha or paired-chain data. Because counts were too low, seventeen rarely observed V segments, including chromosome 9 orphons, were left out of the earlier analysis of some 600 of the donors. In both the original and validation cohorts, the classifier was reported to diagnose cytomegalovirus status with high specificity and sensitivity. The authors suggested that the approach could potentially be extended to other disease states and immunological phenotypes. When HLA alleles, especially DR and DQ, strongly co-occurred, attributing TCR associations to individual alleles was difficult. In a later analysis, around 17,000 TCR beta sequences were associated with specific HLA alleles at a false discovery rate of 0.05.

Recombination linked TRBV30 to TRBJ2-7; a tentative D call is TRBD2 (6 bases match). This TCR derives from a man aged 55 to 70 in good health and CMV-seronegative. Input material: PBMCs. This receptor has the CDR3 CAFAGTRGQYF. The DNA is TGTGCCTTCGCGGGGACGCGGGGGCAGTACTTC.